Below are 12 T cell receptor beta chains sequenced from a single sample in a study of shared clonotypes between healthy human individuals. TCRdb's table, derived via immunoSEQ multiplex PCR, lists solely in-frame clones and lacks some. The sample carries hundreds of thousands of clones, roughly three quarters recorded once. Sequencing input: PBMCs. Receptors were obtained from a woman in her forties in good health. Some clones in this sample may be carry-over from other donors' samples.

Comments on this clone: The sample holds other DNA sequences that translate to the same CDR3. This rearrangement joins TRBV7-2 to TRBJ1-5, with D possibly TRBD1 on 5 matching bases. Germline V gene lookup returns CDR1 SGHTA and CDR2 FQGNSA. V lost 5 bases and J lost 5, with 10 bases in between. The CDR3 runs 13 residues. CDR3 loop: CASSLGGYQPQHF. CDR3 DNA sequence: TGTGCCAGCAGCCTTGGGGGATATCAGCCCCAGCATTTT.

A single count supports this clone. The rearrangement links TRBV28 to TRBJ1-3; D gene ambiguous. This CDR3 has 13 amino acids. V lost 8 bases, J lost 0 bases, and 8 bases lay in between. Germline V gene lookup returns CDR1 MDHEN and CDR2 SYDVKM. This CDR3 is CASRLYSGNTIYF. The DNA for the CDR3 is TGTGCCAGCCGCCTCTACTCTGGAAACACCATATATTTT.

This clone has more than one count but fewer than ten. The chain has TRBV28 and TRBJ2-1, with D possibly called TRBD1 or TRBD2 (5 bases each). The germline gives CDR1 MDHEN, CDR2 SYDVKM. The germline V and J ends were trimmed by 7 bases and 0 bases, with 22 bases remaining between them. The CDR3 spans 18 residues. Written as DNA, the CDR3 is TGTGCCAGCACCAAAAGCCCAGGGAGCGGAAGCTCCTACAATGAGCAGTTCTTC. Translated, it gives CASTKSPGSGSSYNEQFF.

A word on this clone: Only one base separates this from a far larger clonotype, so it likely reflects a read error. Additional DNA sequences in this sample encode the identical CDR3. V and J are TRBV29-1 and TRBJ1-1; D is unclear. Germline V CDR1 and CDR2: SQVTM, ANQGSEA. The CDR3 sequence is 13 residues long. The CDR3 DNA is TGCAGTGTGGACGGGCAATTGAACACTGAAGCTTTCTTT. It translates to CSVDGQLNTEAFF. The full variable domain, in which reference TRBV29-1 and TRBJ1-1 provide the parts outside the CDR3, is SAVISQKPSRDICQRGTSLTIQCQVDSQVTMMFWYRQQPGQSLTLIATANQGSEATYESGFVIDKFPISRPNLTFSTLTVSNMSPEDSSIYLCSVDGQLNTEAFFGQGTRLTVV.

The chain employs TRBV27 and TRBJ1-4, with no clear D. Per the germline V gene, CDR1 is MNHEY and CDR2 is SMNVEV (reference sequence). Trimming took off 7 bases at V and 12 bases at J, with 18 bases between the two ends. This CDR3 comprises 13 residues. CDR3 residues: CASTGFAGGELFF. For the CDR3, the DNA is TGTGCCAGCACGGGGTTTGCGGGTGGGGAACTGTTTTTT.

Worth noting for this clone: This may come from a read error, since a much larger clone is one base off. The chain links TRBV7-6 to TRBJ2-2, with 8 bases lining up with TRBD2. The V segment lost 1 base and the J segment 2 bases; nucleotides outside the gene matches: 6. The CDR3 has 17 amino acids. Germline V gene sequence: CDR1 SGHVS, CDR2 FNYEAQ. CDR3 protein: CASSLGPAGDNTGELFF. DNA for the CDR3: TGTGCCAGCAGCTTAGGACCAGCGGGAGATAACACCGGGGAGCTGTTTTTT.

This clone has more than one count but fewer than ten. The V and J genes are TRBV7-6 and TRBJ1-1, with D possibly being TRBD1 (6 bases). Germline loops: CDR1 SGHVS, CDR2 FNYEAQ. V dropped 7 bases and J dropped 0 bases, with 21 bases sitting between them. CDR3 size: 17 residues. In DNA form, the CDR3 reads TGTGCCAGCACCGTTCTCCTGGGACACACCATGAACACTGAAGCTTTCTTT. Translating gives CASTVLLGHTMNTEAFF.

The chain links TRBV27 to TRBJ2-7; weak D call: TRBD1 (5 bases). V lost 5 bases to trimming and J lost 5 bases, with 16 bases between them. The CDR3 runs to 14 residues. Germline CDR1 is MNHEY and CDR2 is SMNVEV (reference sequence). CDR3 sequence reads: CASSPKKGVNEQYF. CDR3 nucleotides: TGTGCCAGCAGTCCGAAGAAAGGGGTGAACGAGCAGTACTTC.

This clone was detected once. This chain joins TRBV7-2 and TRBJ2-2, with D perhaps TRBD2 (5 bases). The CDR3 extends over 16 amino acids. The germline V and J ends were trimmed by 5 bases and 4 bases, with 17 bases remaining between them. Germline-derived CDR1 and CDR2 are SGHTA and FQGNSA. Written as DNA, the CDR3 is TGTGCCAGCAGCCGAACTTCCGGACGGGGCACCGGGGAGCTGTTTTTT. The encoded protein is CASSRTSGRGTGELFF.

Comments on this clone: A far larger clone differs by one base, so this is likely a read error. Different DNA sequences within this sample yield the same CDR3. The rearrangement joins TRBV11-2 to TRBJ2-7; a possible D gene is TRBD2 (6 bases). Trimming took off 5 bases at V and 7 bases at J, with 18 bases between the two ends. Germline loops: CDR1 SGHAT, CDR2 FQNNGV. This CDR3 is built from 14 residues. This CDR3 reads CASSLLGREEEQYF. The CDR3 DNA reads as TGTGCCAGCAGCCTATTGGGCAGGGAGGAGGAGCAGTACTTC.

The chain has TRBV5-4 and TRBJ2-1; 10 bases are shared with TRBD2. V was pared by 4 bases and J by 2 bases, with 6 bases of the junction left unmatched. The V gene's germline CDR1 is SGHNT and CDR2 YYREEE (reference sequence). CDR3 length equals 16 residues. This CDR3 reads CASSPGTSETYNEQFF. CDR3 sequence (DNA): TGTGCCAGCAGCCCTGGGACTAGCGAGACCTACAATGAGCAGTTCTTC.

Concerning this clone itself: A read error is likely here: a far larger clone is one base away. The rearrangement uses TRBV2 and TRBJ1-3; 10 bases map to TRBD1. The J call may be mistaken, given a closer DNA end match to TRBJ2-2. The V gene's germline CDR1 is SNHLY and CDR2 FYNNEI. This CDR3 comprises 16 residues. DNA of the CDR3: TGTGCCAGCTCCGGGACAGGGGTCGGTCCCACCGGGGAGCTGTTTTTT. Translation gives CASSGTGVGPTGELFF.